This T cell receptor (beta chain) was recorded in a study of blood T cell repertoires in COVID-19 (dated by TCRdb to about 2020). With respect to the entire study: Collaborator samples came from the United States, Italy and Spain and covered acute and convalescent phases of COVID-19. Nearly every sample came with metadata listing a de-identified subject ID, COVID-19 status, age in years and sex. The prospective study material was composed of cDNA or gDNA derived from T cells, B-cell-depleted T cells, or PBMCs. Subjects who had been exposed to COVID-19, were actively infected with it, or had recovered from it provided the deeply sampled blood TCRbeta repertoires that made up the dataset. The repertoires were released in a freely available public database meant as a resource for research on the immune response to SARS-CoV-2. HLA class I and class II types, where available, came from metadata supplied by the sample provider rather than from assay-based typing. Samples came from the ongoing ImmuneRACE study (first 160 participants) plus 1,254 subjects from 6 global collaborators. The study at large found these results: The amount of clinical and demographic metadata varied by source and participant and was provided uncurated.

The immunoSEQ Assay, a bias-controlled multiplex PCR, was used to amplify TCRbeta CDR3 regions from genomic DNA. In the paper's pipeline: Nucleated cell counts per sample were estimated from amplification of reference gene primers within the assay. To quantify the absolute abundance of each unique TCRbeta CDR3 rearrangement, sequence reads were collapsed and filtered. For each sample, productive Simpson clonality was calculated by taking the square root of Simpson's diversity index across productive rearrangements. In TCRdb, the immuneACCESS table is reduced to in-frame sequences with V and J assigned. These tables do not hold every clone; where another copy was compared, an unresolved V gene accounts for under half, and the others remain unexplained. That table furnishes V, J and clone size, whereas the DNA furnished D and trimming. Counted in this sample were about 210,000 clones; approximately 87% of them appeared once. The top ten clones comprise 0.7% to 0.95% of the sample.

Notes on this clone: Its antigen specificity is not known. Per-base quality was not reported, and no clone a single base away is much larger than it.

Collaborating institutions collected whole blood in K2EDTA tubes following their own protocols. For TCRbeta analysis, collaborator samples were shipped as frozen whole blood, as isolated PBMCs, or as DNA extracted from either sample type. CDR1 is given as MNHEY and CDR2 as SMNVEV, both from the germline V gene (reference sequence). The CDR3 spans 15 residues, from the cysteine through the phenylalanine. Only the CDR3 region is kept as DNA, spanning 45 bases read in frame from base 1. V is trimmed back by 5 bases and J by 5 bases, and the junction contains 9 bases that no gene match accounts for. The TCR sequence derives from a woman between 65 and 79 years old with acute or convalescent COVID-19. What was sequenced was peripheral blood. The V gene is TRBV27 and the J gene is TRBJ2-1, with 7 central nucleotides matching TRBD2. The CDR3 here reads CASSPAGGFNNEQFF. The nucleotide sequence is TGTGCCAGCAGTCCCGCCGGGGGGTTTAACAATGAGCAGTTCTTC.